The subject of this entry is one TCR beta chain. Antigen specificity is unknown. The sample is drawn from a study of OX40 agonist ivuxolimab in advanced cancers. About the study: At 0.01 to 10 mg/kg, ivuxolimab was administered intravenously to patients every 2 weeks.

Findings and caveats of the study: The authors also found low normalized T-cell clonal expansion in some nonresponders.

Profiling relied on immunoSEQ multiplex PCR, and the TCRdb table lists in-frame clones only, not all of them. The data contain fewer than 90,000 clones, about 91% of them singletons. Germline V gives CDR1 MGHRA, CDR2 YSYEKL. The CDR3 loop spans 16 amino acids. Trimming removed 4 bases from V and 1 base from J; junction bases left unmatched: 7. The receptor's source is an adult with an advanced solid tumor such as melanoma, head and neck, liver or kidney cancer. The sample here was CD4+ or CD8+ T cells sorted from blood, taken in a trial of the OX40 agonist ivuxolimab. The V gene is TRBV4-1, the J gene TRBJ2-3, with 8 bases aligning to TRBD2. The CDR3 bases are TGCGCCAGCAGCCCCTTAGGACTAGCAGGCACAGATACGCAGTATTTT. It codes for CASSPLGLAGTDTQYF.